Listed here is a single T cell receptor beta chain. In the authors' methods: Researchers report that nucleated cell counts were estimated from reference gene primer amplification. The protocol was immunoSEQ multiplex PCR, while the TCRdb copy is restricted to in-frame clones and leaves out a portion. Clone size and the V and J calls come from that table; the DNA yielded D and trimming. The table lists about 86,000 clones, 65% to 85% of them singletons. This entry is derived from a study of blood T cell repertoires in COVID-19. Study background: Some COVID-19 samples were acute and others convalescent; all came from the United States, Italy and Spain. T cells, B-cell-depleted T cells, or PBMCs provided the cDNA or gDNA that served as material.

In germline, CDR1 is WNHNN, CDR2 SYGVQD (reference sequence). V gave up 0 bases and J gave up 4 bases, with 6 bases separating them. The CDR3 is 13 amino acids. The chain is built from TRBV10-1 and TRBJ1-1; a weak D match, TRBD1 (5 bases). The TCR sequence derives from a man in his 70s with acute or convalescent COVID-19. Material: peripheral blood. CDR3 in amino acids: CASSESRATEAFF. CDR3 bases: TGCGCCAGCAGTGAGTCCAGGGCCACTGAAGCTTTCTTT.